This T cell receptor (beta chain) was documented in a study of graft-versus-host responses after intestinal transplantation (dated by TCRdb to the early 2020s). About the study as a whole: The transplants that recipients received were multivisceral, liver-intestinal, or isolated intestinal. Every recipient was given anti-thymocyte globulin induction, then maintenance tacrolimus and steroids for 3 to 4 years. Graft-versus-host and host-versus-graft alloreactive T cell clones were tracked in the graft, circulation and bone marrow after intestinal transplantation using bulk TCR-beta CDR3 sequencing. To identify alloreactive clones, pre-transplant mixed lymphocyte reaction products were sequenced and then compared with unstimulated pre-transplant donor and recipient T cells. The cohort enrolled 24 intestinal transplant recipients, one of whom was a retransplant, and a few patients without pretransplant specimens were excluded. A peak of at least 4% donor T cells among recipient peripheral blood mononuclear cells was the definition used for donor T cell macrochimerism. Samples from a few later patients were sequenced in-house on an Illumina MiSeq with MiXCR processing rather than by the commercial service. The paper's findings and limits, for the study overall: High GvH to HvG T cell clonal ratios were observed in the allografts of patients with donor T cell macrochimerism. Early after transplant, peak levels of circulating GvH clones were found to be associated with declines in HvG clones. Conclusions were limited by the relatively low number and heterogeneity of intestinal transplant patients. GvH clones were found in recipient bone marrow, and some of the GvH clones appeared earlier in ileal mucosa or blood, which is consistent with an intestinal mucosal origin.

The time point label on this specimen signifies: cells obtained before transplantation from donor or recipient. In mixed lymphocyte reactions, some 200,000 CFSE-labeled pre-transplant responders were plated with some 200,000 irradiated violet-dye-labeled stimulators and cultured for about six days. After the mixed lymphocyte reaction, proliferating CD3+CD4+CFSE-low and CD3+CD8+CFSE-low responder cells were FACS-sorted on a BD Influx sorter. Turning to this clone: Base-call qualities are not available, and no considerably larger clone is one nucleotide away.

CDR1 SNHLY and CDR2 FYNNEI were looked up in the germline V gene. The CDR3 spans 15 residues, from the cysteine through the phenylalanine. Only the CDR3 DNA stays, 45 bases, in frame from base 1. Relative to germline, V is 4 bases shorter and J is 7 bases shorter, with 14 bases between their ends. Library preparation used the immunoSEQ multiplex PCR assay. In most patients, genomic DNA was isolated using the Qiagen DNeasy Blood and Tissue Kit and sent frozen to Adaptive Biotechnologies for TCR sequencing. Adaptive Biotechnologies carried out high-throughput TCR-beta CDR3 sequencing of genomic DNA for most patients. As for the authors' bioinformatics: Adaptive's ImmunoSEQ software supplied the TCR sequencing data for under 20 patients, while MiXCR and VDJtools were used to process a few other patients. To correct CD4 versus CD8 sorting errors, sequences present in both subsets at a frequency ratio below 5:1 were removed. Because the origin of CDR3 nucleotide sequences shared between donor and recipient could not be assigned, those sequences were removed. At least 2-fold expansion over unstimulated cells and a minimum CFSE-low frequency of 0.002% (template counts) or 0.001% (read counts) were required for clones to be classified as alloreactive. Mappable clones were those detected in sequenced pre-transplant spleen, lymph node, or MLR CFSE-low populations of the donor or recipient. The cumulative frequency of alloreactive clones was calculated as a percentage of all sequences, weighted by copy number. TCRdb's version of the immuneACCESS table is confined to in-frame rearrangements and falls short of the full clone set. An unresolved V gene accounts for under half of the shortfall where checked; the remainder is of unknown origin. V and J calls and clone size come straight from that table; D and trimming were deduced from the DNA. For this sample there are around 19,000 clones; 40% to 50% appear just once. The ten top clones hold 0.88% of the sample.

Sequencing used alloreactive CD4+ T cells from a mixed lymphocyte reaction culture, obtained before intestinal transplant. The sample's cell subset or site, from its label and the paper: CFSE-low proliferating T cells sorted from approximately 6-day pre-transplant mixed lymphocyte reaction (GvH or HvG direction). The source of this sequence is a human patient who received an intestinal transplant. Recombination joined TRBV2 with TRBJ1-6, with the D gene not clear enough to name. The CDR3 loop reads CASSGAGAANSPLHF. The sequence in DNA is TGTGCCAGCAGTGGGGCGGGCGCAGCCAATTCACCCCTCCACTTT.